These 26 T cell receptor beta chains were sequenced from one sample in a study of blood T cell repertoires in COVID-19. Sequencing used immunoSEQ multiplex PCR; TCRdb keeps in-frame clones, though not all of them. This table holds roughly 60,000 clones, 70% to 90% found once. Sequencing was performed on peripheral blood. These receptors all come from a man between 65 and 79 years old with acute or convalescent COVID-19.

The genes are TRBV6-2 or TRBV6-3 and TRBJ1-2; 8 positions match TRBD1. Germline V gene sequence: CDR1 MNHEY, CDR2 SVGEGT. This CDR3 is 13 amino acids long. V was pared by 5 bases and J by 7 bases, with 6 bases of the junction left unmatched. The CDR3 region has the DNA TGTGCCAGCAGTCCGCAGGGGGCAGGTGGCTACACCTTC. Its translation: CASSPQGAGGYTF.

The chain recombines TRBV24-1 with TRBJ1-5, with D maybe TRBD1 (6 bases). Trimming left V 5 bases short and J 10 bases short, with 14 bases between. Germline CDR1 and CDR2: KGHDR and SFDVKD. The CDR3 consists of 13 residues. The CDR3 protein is CATSAQGPGPQHF. The CDR3 DNA reads TGTGCCACCAGTGCACAGGGCCCAGGACCCCAGCATTTT.

The rearrangement links TRBV5-1 to TRBJ2-7; tentatively, D is TRBD1 (5 bases). This CDR3 has 15 residues. V lost 0 bases and J lost 6, with 16 bases in between. CDR1 is SGHRS and CDR2 is YFSETQ in the germline V gene. In nucleotides, the CDR3 is TGCGCCAGCAGCTTGGGTAGGACATCCAGCAGCGAGCAGTACTTC. Translating gives CASSLGRTSSSEQYF.

This sequence joins TRBV5-1 and TRBJ1-6, with D unclear. Germline-derived CDR1 and CDR2 are SGHRS and YFSETQ. V lost 2 bases, J lost 8 bases, and 8 bases lay in between. The CDR3 runs 13 residues. CDR3 amino acids: CASSFNGDSPLHF. The CDR3 DNA reads as TGCGCCAGCAGCTTTAACGGGGATTCACCCCTCCACTTT.

The chain recombines TRBV7-2 with TRBJ1-5; 10 bases map to TRBD1. Germline loops: CDR1 SGHTA, CDR2 FQGNSA. This CDR3 spans 18 amino acids. J was trimmed by 3 bases and V by 3 bases; bases with no gene match: 11. The CDR3: CASSFIRRTGGSNQPQHF. Here the CDR3 DNA reads TGTGCCAGCAGCTTCATTAGAAGGACAGGGGGTTCCAATCAGCCCCAGCATTTT.

This chain links TRBV19 with TRBJ1-3; no clear D gene. Germline lookup yields CDR1 LNHDA and CDR2 SQIVND (reference sequence). The CDR3 runs to 12 residues. V shed 6 bases and J shed 0 bases, with 3 bases lying between them. CDR3 residues: CASRSSGNTIYF. The CDR3 DNA is TGTGCCAGTAGGAGCTCTGGAAACACCATATATTTT.

This chain uses TRBV30 with TRBJ2-7; D may be TRBD1 (6 bases). Trimming removed 3 bases from V and 0 bases from J, with 15 bases in between. This CDR3 spans 15 amino acids. The germline V gene has CDR1 GTSNPN and CDR2 SVGIG (reference sequence). The CDR3 sequence: CAWSSGQTISYEQYF. CDR3 DNA: TGTGCCTGGAGCTCCGGACAGACAATCTCCTACGAGCAGTACTTC.

The J gene is TRBJ2-2, the V gene TRBV6-5, with a tentative D call TRBD1 (6 bases). The CDR3 is 15 amino acids. Germline lookup yields CDR1 MNHEY and CDR2 SVGAGI. The V gene lost 4 bases and the J gene lost 1 base, with 10 bases spanning the gap. CDR3 residues: CASSSGTRNTGELFF. The DNA for the CDR3 is TGTGCCAGCAGTTCCGGGACAAGGAACACCGGGGAGCTGTTTTTT.

The V and J genes are TRBV5-1 and TRBJ1-2; D is unresolved. Trimming took 0 bases from V and 8 from J, leaving 14 bases between them. CDR3 length: 14 residues. Looked up from germline, CDR1 is SGHRS and CDR2 is YFSETQ. The CDR3 nucleotides read TGCGCCAGCAGCTTGGTGTACAGCGGGAAGGGCTACACCTTC. Protein product: CASSLVYSGKGYTF.

The V gene is TRBV6-5, the J gene TRBJ2-7, with TRBD1 matching 8 bases. The CDR3 has 14 amino acids. Trimming removed 2 bases from V and 3 bases from J; junction bases left unmatched: 3. Germline CDR1 and CDR2: MNHEY and SVGAGI. CDR3 bases: TGTGCCAGCAGTTACAGGGACAGGATCTACGAGCAGTACTTC. Its translation: CASSYRDRIYEQYF.

J is TRBJ1-2 and V is TRBV20-1; D gene ambiguous. Germline lookup yields CDR1 DFQATT and CDR2 SNEGSKA (reference sequence). V lost 6 bases and J lost 6, with 11 bases in between. The CDR3 has 11 residues. Written as DNA, the CDR3 is TGCAGTGCGAGCGGAGGGAATGGCTACACCTTC. Encoded protein: CSASGGNGYTF.

This clone appeared once. CDR3 sequence (DNA): TGTGCCAGCGGGACAGGGGATCAGCCCCAGCATTTT. This translates into CASGTGDQPQHF. The rearrangement joins TRBV12-3 or TRBV12-4 to TRBJ1-5; 10 bases agree with TRBD1. J was trimmed by 5 bases and V by 8 bases; bases with no gene match: 0. The CDR3 consists of 12 residues.

This clone was seen a few times. V gene TRBV23-1 combines with J gene TRBJ2-7, with TRBD2 matching 8 bases. TRBV23-1 is treated as an ORF (open reading frame) with a function not yet certain. This CDR3 contains 19 residues. The junction had 17 bases not matched to a gene; V was cut back by 4 bases and J by 0 bases. CDR3 protein: CASSLPGPATREASYEQYF. The CDR3 DNA reads as TGCGCCAGCAGTCTTCCGGGACCGGCAACGCGGGAGGCCTCCTACGAGCAGTACTTC.

A few counts support this clone. The rearrangement uses TRBV10-3 and TRBJ1-1; D might be TRBD1 (5 bases). Germline V lookup: CDR1 ENHRY, CDR2 SYGVKD. The ends were cut back, 6 bases at V and 2 bases at J, with 13 bases in the middle. This CDR3 spans 14 amino acids. CDR3 in amino acids: CAISLGGGNTEAFF. CDR3 nucleotides: TGTGCCATCAGCCTGGGGGGGGGAAACACTGAAGCTTTCTTT.

The gene calls are TRBV6-6 and TRBJ1-1; TRBD1 aligns across 8 bases. Trimming took 5 bases from V and 6 from J; bases not matched to a gene: 8. The CDR3 is 14 amino acids. Germline CDR1 is MNHNY and CDR2 is SVGAGI (reference sequence). The CDR3 is CASSTRTGFSEAFF. In nucleotides, the CDR3 is TGTGCCAGCAGTACCAGGACAGGGTTCTCTGAAGCTTTCTTT.

The rearrangement links TRBV5-1 to TRBJ1-5; D gene unclear. V dropped 0 bases and J dropped 6 bases, with 10 bases sitting between them. This CDR3 spans 14 amino acids. Germline V lookup: CDR1 SGHRS, CDR2 YFSETQ. The CDR3, as DNA: TGCGCCAGCAGCTTGGCCGAGGGAGTTCAGCCCCAGCATTTT. Residues: CASSLAEGVQPQHF.

CDR3: CASSIVGTGGTQYF. The DNA for the CDR3 is TGTGCCAGTAGTATAGTCGGAACAGGGGGTACGCAGTATTTT. The chain employs TRBV19 and TRBJ2-3, with 8 bases lining up with TRBD1. The CDR3 is made up of 14 amino acids. The trim removed 1 base at V and 8 bases at J, leaving 5 bases unmatched. The germline gives CDR1 LNHDA, CDR2 SQIVND (reference sequence).

The rearrangement joins TRBV6-6 to TRBJ2-3, with 8 bases fitting TRBD2. Unmatched junction bases numbered 4, after V lost 3 bases and J lost 2 bases. CDR3 length: 15 residues. Germline CDR1 reads MNHNY; CDR2 reads SVGAGI (reference sequence). The CDR3 bases are TGTGCCAGCAGTTATGCGGGAGGACTCACAGATACGCAGTATTTT. It yields the protein CASSYAGGLTDTQYF.

This chain joins TRBV5-1 and TRBJ2-7; D possibly corresponds to TRBD2 (6 bases). The germline V gene has CDR1 SGHRS and CDR2 YFSETQ. The CDR3 spans 15 residues. V lost 0 bases and J 0 bases, leaving 10 bases between the germline ends. The CDR3 protein is CASSLGGTSSYEQYF. The CDR3 DNA reads as TGCGCCAGCAGCTTGGGAGGGACTTCCTCCTACGAGCAGTACTTC.

This chain links TRBV18 with TRBJ2-7, with D perhaps TRBD1 (5 bases). V was trimmed by 3 bases and J by 3 bases, leaving 9 bases between them. CDR3 length equals 13 residues. The germline gives CDR1 KGHSH, CDR2 LQKENI. The CDR3, as DNA: TGTGCCAGCTCACCCATAGGGGTCTACGAGCAGTACTTC. It translates to CASSPIGVYEQYF.

The CDR3 loop is CASSLQYQPQHF. The DNA for the CDR3 is TGTGCCAGCAGCTTGCAATATCAGCCCCAGCATTTT. This sequence joins TRBV5-8 and TRBJ1-5, with no clear D. CDR1 and CDR2 from the germline V gene are SGHTS and YDEGEE. V was cut by 1 base and J by 5 bases, with 4 bases left in between. The CDR3 has 12 amino acids. Full variable domain (rest looked up from reference TRBV5-8 and TRBJ1-5): EAGVTQSPTHLIKTRGQQATLRCSPISGHTSVYWYQQALGLGLQFLLWYDEGEERNRGNFPPRFSGRQFPNYSSELNVNALELEDSALYLCASSLQYQPQHFGDGTRLSIL.

The V call is TRBV19, the J call TRBJ2-1, with 9 bases identical to TRBD1. The CDR3 is 20 amino acids. From germline, CDR1 is LNHDA and CDR2 SQIVND (reference sequence). The V segment lost 4 bases and the J segment 0 bases; nucleotides outside the gene matches: 16. The CDR3 loop reads CASSTNPPALTGGSYNEQFF. Here the CDR3 DNA reads TGTGCCAGTAGTACAAACCCCCCAGCTCTGACAGGGGGCTCCTACAATGAGCAGTTCTTC.

The chain has TRBV5-4 and TRBJ2-3; no clear D gene. CDR1 is SGHNT and CDR2 is YYREEE in the germline V gene (reference sequence). Trimming pared 4 bases from V and 5 bases from J, leaving 14 bases between. The CDR3 contains 14 residues. The CDR3 spells CASSTTSRVDTQYF. In DNA, the CDR3 is TGTGCCAGCAGCACAACCTCTCGGGTAGATACGCAGTATTTT.

The genes are TRBV27 and TRBJ1-1; 7 bases agree with TRBD1. Germline V CDR1 and CDR2: MNHEY, SMNVEV (reference sequence). J was trimmed by 0 bases and V by 2 bases; bases with no gene match: 9. This CDR3 contains 17 residues. The CDR3 protein is CASSLVPGQLMNTEAFF. CDR3 DNA sequence: TGTGCCAGCAGTTTAGTCCCGGGACAGCTTATGAACACTGAAGCTTTCTTT.

The chain carries TRBV7-3 and TRBJ1-6, with a weak D call TRBD1 (5 bases). The V gene lost 1 base and the J gene lost 7 bases, with 11 bases spanning the gap. CDR3 length: 15 residues. CDR1 SGHTA and CDR2 FQGTGA come from the germline V gene. The CDR3 DNA reads TGTGCCAGCAGCTTAAGGGGGACTAAGAATTCACCCCTCCACTTT. It is translated as CASSLRGTKNSPLHF.

The chain couples TRBV7-6 to TRBJ2-5; 9 positions match TRBD2. Germline V gives CDR1 SGHVS, CDR2 FNYEAQ. The CDR3 consists of 16 residues. V shed 5 bases, J shed 5 bases, and the junction held 12 bases outside the gene matches. The CDR3 DNA is TGTGCCAGCAGCCTCAGTAGCGGGAGTGGGGGGGAGACCCAGTACTTC. It codes for CASSLSSGSGGETQYF.